This TCR beta chain derives from a study of CD8+ T cells in alopecia areata (dated 2018 in TCRdb). Regarding the research as a whole: To study T cell clonal expansion in alopecia areata, the researchers applied high-throughput TCRbeta sequencing to both the C3H/HeJ mouse model and human patients. Clonality in the scalp was compared among normal scalp (n=4), patchy alopecia areata scalp (n=8), and alopecia totalis/universalis scalp (n=8). immunoSEQ multiplex PCR using 35 Vbeta forward primers and 13 Jbeta reverse primers was used to amplify TCRbeta CDR3 regions. Human TCRbeta sequencing covered scalp tissue and sorted CD4+ and CD8+ peripheral blood T cells from patchy and totalis/universalis alopecia areata patients and healthy controls. RNA was obtained with the PAXgene miRNA kit for fixed scalp, the miRNeasy kit for PBMCs, and the RNeasy kit for mouse skin.

The library was produced with the immunoSEQ multiplex PCR assay. RNA was extracted from all samples and reverse transcribed into cDNA as template for TCR sequencing. SuperScript III was used to make first-strand cDNA, primed with a 2:1 mix of oligo-dT and random hexamers. Amplification bias was assessed with a synthetic immune receptor repertoire, and residual bias was removed computationally. Processing in the source paper ran as follows. Raw reads were preprocessed to remove errors, and CDR3 was defined according to IMGT conventions as the region from the conserved cysteine to phenylalanine. Clonality was calculated as 1 minus Shannon entropy normalized by log2 of the number of productive unique TCRs. Scalp TCRbeta sequences were cross-referenced with sorted blood CD4 and CD8 repertoires so that the CD4 or CD8 identity of scalp clones could be inferred. Here the immuneACCESS table is served through TCRdb, limited to in-frame sequences with V and J called. Missing clones are a known gap in these copies; in checked studies unresolved V genes cover under half, and the rest lacks a known reason. V, J and clone size reflect that table, while D and trimming were determined from the DNA. The sample table shows roughly 150,000 clones, and approximately 65% are seen once. The ten largest clones represent less than 40% of the sample.

After PBMCs were isolated by density centrifugation and stained for CD3, CD4 and CD8, a FACSAria was used to sort CD4+ and CD8+ T cells. Unaffected controls provided scalp biopsies and blood samples. From V the trimming removes 4 bases and from J it removes 4 bases, while the gene matches leave 6 bases of the junction unaccounted for. Inclusive of the bounding cysteine and phenylalanine, the CDR3 is 15 residues long. Only the CDR3 region is kept as DNA, spanning 45 bases read in frame from base 1. CDR1 MGHDK and CDR2 SYGVNS were looked up in the germline V gene. Paper-wide results and their limitations: Scalp TCR repertoire analysis is complicated because resident alphabeta T cells in normal human skin are also sequenced, whereas mouse skin is dominated by gammadelta T cells. TCR sequences shared between patients were less clear than in mice, possibly partly because of HLA diversity in the patient population. Compared with normal scalp, lesional scalp, particularly in alopecia totalis/universalis, had higher clonality and more expanded CD8+ clones, which suggests antigenic drive.

In its sample, this clone was seen once. Its antigen is still unknown. No base quality information exists; no much larger clone differs at one position. Specimen: CD8+ T cells sorted from blood. The TCR comes from a human donor in good health. The chain was built from TRBV25-1 and TRBJ2-7; 11 central bases correspond to TRBD2. Here the CDR3 is given as CASSGWTSGLYEQYF. The DNA reads TGTGCCAGCAGTGGCTGGACTAGCGGGTTGTACGAGCAGTACTTC.